This entry concerns a single TCR beta chain. These data come from a study of blood T cell repertoires in COVID-19. Across the whole study: From the United States, Italy and Spain came samples of acute and convalescent COVID-19. Sources were T cells, B-cell-depleted T cells, or PBMCs; the material itself was cDNA or gDNA.

V dropped 9 bases and J dropped 5 bases, with 13 bases sitting between them. Germline V gene lookup returns CDR1 SGHTA and CDR2 FQGNSA. The CDR3 is 12 amino acids. Generated by immunoSEQ multiplex PCR, the TCRdb table keeps only in-frame clones and is missing some. The sample has about 150,000 clones; around nine tenths are singletons. The TCR comes from a human donor in a cohort sampled during active COVID-19. Specimen: peripheral blood. The rearrangement links TRBV7-2 to TRBJ2-5; D possibly corresponds to TRBD2 (5 bases). In DNA, the CDR3 is TGTGCCAGTCGGGGTTTAGCCGAGACCCAGTACTTC. Its protein is CASRGLAETQYF.